One and the same sample provided the 29 T cell receptor beta chains below, sequenced in a study of CD8+CD57+ T cells in acquired aplastic anemia. Profiling of TCR beta VDJ combinations and CDR3 sequences used genomic DNA as template. A single record per CDR3 protein comes from TCRdb applying MiXCR to the reads. The sample lists about 200,000 distinct CDR3 sequences; less than 75% were seen once. Patients chosen for sequencing had CD8+CD57+ cells that had expanded, as shown by flow cytometry. The sequenced material came from sorted CD4+, CD8+, or CD8+CD57+ T cells (not recorded which) from PBMCs. The origin of the receptors is a human donor with aplastic anemia.

This clonotype was seen more than once but under ten times. The V gene is TRBV12-3 or TRBV12-4, the J gene TRBJ1-6; 11 bases match TRBD1. The CDR3 extends over 14 amino acids. J gave up 7 bases and V 8 bases, and 4 bases lay outside the gene matches. CDR3 in amino acids: CASSRTGGNSPLHF. In nucleotides, the CDR3 is TGTGCCAGCTCAAGGACAGGGGGCAATTCACCCCTCCACTTT.

The rearrangement links TRBV9 to TRBJ2-5; tentatively, D is TRBD1 (6 bases). Trimming took off 3 bases at V and 7 bases at J, with 19 bases between the two ends. The CDR3 is 15 residues long. Germline CDR1 is SGDLS and CDR2 is YYNGEE. CDR3 sequence reads: CASSARASRGGTQYF. The CDR3 DNA reads TGTGCCAGCAGCGCCCGGGCTTCCAGAGGGGGGACCCAGTACTTC. Variable domain in full (rest from reference TRBV9 and TRBJ2-5): DSGVTQTPKHLITATGQRVTLRCSPRSGDLSVYWYQQSLDQGLQFLIQYYNGEERAKGNILERFSAQQFPDLHSELNLSSLELGDSALYFCASSARASRGGTQYFGPGTRLLVL.

This rearrangement joins TRBV24-1 to TRBJ1-4; possible D gene TRBD1, 6 bases. CDR3 length equals 14 residues. Germline V gives CDR1 KGHDR, CDR2 SFDVKD. V gave up 8 bases and J gave up 8 bases, with 17 bases separating them. DNA of the CDR3: TGTGCCACCAACCATGGGGGGGCTCGGGAAAAACTGTTTTTT. Translated: CATNHGGAREKLFF.

The genes are TRBV19 and TRBJ1-5; possibly TRBD1 for D (6 bases). The CDR3 is made up of 14 amino acids. Germline V gene lookup returns CDR1 LNHDA and CDR2 SQIVND (reference sequence). V lost 3 bases and J 7 bases, leaving 13 bases between the germline ends. The DNA of the CDR3 is TGTGCCAGTAGTATCAAAGGGGGGCAACAGCCCCAGCATTTT. Its translation: CASSIKGGQQPQHF.

This chain uses TRBV29-1 with TRBJ2-1, with 7 bases that match TRBD2. Looked up from germline, CDR1 is SQVTM and CDR2 is ANQGSEA. V lost 4 bases to trimming and J lost 3 bases; unmatched junction nucleotides: 6. CDR3 length: 14 residues. The CDR3 bases are TGCAGCGTTGTTTGGCGGGAGTTCTACAATGAGCAGTTCTTC. Encoded protein: CSVVWREFYNEQFF.

The chain employs TRBV9 and TRBJ1-6; the match to TRBD1 covers 11 bases. This CDR3 is 16 amino acids long. V lost 3 bases to trimming and J lost 9 bases; unmatched junction nucleotides: 8. Per germline, CDR1 SGDLS and CDR2 YYNGEE. CDR3: CASSARGTGGTSPLHF. CDR3 coding DNA: TGTGCCAGCAGCGCAAGGGGGACAGGGGGGACTTCACCCCTCCACTTT.

This clonotype appeared a few times. The rearrangement joins TRBV12-3 or TRBV12-4 to TRBJ1-1; no clear D gene. This CDR3 spans 13 amino acids. V was cut by 3 bases and J by 2 bases, with 7 bases left in between. The CDR3: CASSFTANTEAFF. CDR3 nucleotides: TGTGCCAGCAGTTTCACCGCCAACACTGAAGCTTTCTTT.

The table lists this clonotype with many counts. The chain has TRBV15 and TRBJ1-1; 7 bases map to TRBD1. The length of the CDR3 is 13 residues. Germline CDR1 and CDR2: LNHNV and YYDKDF (reference sequence). V trimming: 6 bases; J trimming: 2 bases; junction bases outside the gene matches: 3. CDR3 nucleotides: TGTGCCACCAGGGCAGGGGGAAACACTGAAGCTTTCTTT. Protein: CATRAGGNTEAFF.

The genes are TRBV24-1 and TRBJ2-5; possibly TRBD1 for D (6 bases). Germline V gives CDR1 KGHDR, CDR2 SFDVKD. The CDR3 has 15 residues. V lost 3 bases and J lost 5, with 15 bases in between. In nucleotides, the CDR3 is TGTGCCACCAGTGATAACGACAGGTATGGGGAGACCCAGTACTTC. Its translation is CATSDNDRYGETQYF.

V usage is TRBV29-1 and J usage is TRBJ2-7; D might be TRBD1 (6 bases). The CDR3 loop spans 13 amino acids. Trimming removed 6 bases from V and 5 bases from J, with 17 bases in between. The germline CDR1 and CDR2 sequences are SQVTM and ANQGSEA. The CDR3 sequence: CSVVFRGMNEQYF. The CDR3 coding sequence is TGCAGCGTCGTATTCAGGGGTATGAACGAGCAGTACTTC.

A word on this clonotype: A read error may account for a junction end that differs from germline. The chain uses TRBV7-6 and TRBJ2-5; maybe TRBD2 (5 bases). The germline CDR1 and CDR2 sequences are SGHVS and FNYEAQ. The CDR3 has 15 residues. CDR3 in amino acids: CASSRFSANQETQYF. In DNA, the CDR3 is TGTGCCAGCAGCCGGTTTAGCGCCAACCAGGAGACCCAGTACTTC.

The chain links TRBV7-8 to TRBJ1-1; D gene unclear. The CDR3 sequence is 13 residues long. Trimming pared 3 bases from V and 5 bases from J, leaving 10 bases between. Looked up from germline, CDR1 is SGHVS and CDR2 is FQNEAQ. The CDR3 nucleotides read TGTGCCAGCAGCTTCCAATACCGAACTGAAGCTTTCTTT. Protein product: CASSFQYRTEAFF.

On this clonotype itself: One end of the junction does not line up with germline, which may come from a read error. The V call is TRBV15, the J call TRBJ1-1, with D maybe TRBD1 (5 bases). There are 14 residues in the CDR3. The germline CDR1 and CDR2 sequences are LNHNV and YYDKDF (reference sequence). The CDR3 coding sequence is TGTGCCACCAGCAGAGACAGGGTCCACACTGAAGCTTTTTTT. Protein sequence: CATSRDRVHTEAFF.

V is TRBV10-3 and J is TRBJ2-3, with D tentatively TRBD1 (6 bases). The length of the CDR3 is 16 residues. Trimming took off 1 base at V and 0 bases at J, with 11 bases between the two ends. Per germline, CDR1 ENHRY and CDR2 SYGVKD. Here the CDR3 reads CAISEWTDSSTDTQYF. DNA for the CDR3: TGTGCCATCAGTGAGTGGACAGATTCTAGCACAGATACGCAGTATTTT.

This clonotype has ten or more counts. V usage is TRBV12-3 or TRBV12-4 and J usage is TRBJ1-2; 8 bases match TRBD1. Trimming cost V 2 bases and J 6 bases; bases outside gene matches: 8. The CDR3 is 15 residues long. CDR3 in DNA: TGTGCCAGCAGTTTATTTTCAGGGGGCAAGGATGGCTACACCTTC. This sequence encodes CASSLFSGGKDGYTF.

The chain couples TRBV7-2 to TRBJ2-7; D might be TRBD1 (6 bases). V was pared by 7 bases and J by 2 bases, with 12 bases between. Germline V gene lookup returns CDR1 SGHTA and CDR2 FQGNSA. This CDR3 contains 13 residues. The CDR3, as DNA: TGTGCCAGCACCTACAGGGCAGCCTACGAGCAGTACTTC. Residues: CASTYRAAYEQYF. The full variable domain, in which reference TRBV7-2 and TRBJ2-7 provide the parts outside the CDR3, is GAGVSQSPSNKVTEKGKDVELRCDPISGHTALYWYRQSLGQGLEFLIYFQGNSAPDKSGLPSDRFSAERTGGSVSTLTIQRTQQEDSAVYLCASTYRAAYEQYFGPGTRLTVT.

The chain employs TRBV30 and TRBJ1-1; D not resolved. CDR1 is GTSNPN and CDR2 is SVGIG in the germline V gene (reference sequence). The CDR3 contains 10 residues. The V gene lost 8 bases and the J gene lost 10 bases, with 14 bases spanning the gap. The CDR3 region is CAGGRERAFF. CDR3 DNA sequence: TGTGCCGGAGGGCGGGAGAGAGCTTTCTTT.

The V gene is TRBV5-4, the J gene TRBJ2-7; D possibly corresponds to TRBD2 (7 bases). Germline CDR1 reads SGHNT; CDR2 reads YYREEE (reference sequence). Trimming left V 2 bases short and J 5 bases short, with 17 bases between. The CDR3 has 15 amino acids. In DNA form, the CDR3 reads TGTGCCAGCAGCTTTCCGTCAGGAGGGGGGGACGAGCAGTACTTC. It codes for CASSFPSGGGDEQYF.

The J gene is TRBJ2-2, the V gene TRBV6-1; D is undetermined. With 1 base removed from V and 8 bases from J, the gap between germline ends came to 8 bases. The CDR3 runs to 13 residues. Germline assignment: CDR1 MNHNS and CDR2 SASEGT. The CDR3 here is CASSEVVAGELFF. CDR3 coding DNA: TGTGCCAGCAGTGAAGTTGTGGCAGGGGAGCTGTTTTTT.

The chain employs TRBV10-2 and TRBJ1-1; D remains ambiguous. Between the trimmed V and J ends, which lost 5 bases and 3 bases, there was a span of 16 bases. The CDR3 length is 15 residues. The germline V gene encodes CDR1 WSHSY and CDR2 SAAADI. CDR3 nucleotide sequence: TGCGCCAGCAGTCCCGACGGTGAGTGGTACACTGAAGCTTTCTTT. Residues: CASSPDGEWYTEAFF.

V gene TRBV29-1 combines with J gene TRBJ2-1; TRBD1 might be the D (5 bases). The CDR3 is 15 amino acids. From germline, CDR1 is SQVTM and CDR2 ANQGSEA. Deletions cut 5 bases from V and 0 bases from J, with 14 bases between. CDR3 loop: CSVQGDISSYNEQFF. DNA for the CDR3: TGCAGCGTTCAAGGGGATATAAGCTCCTACAATGAGCAGTTCTTC.

About this clonotype: The conserved phenylalanine or tryptophan is not found at the CDR3 terminus, so this likely reflects a read error. No DNA is shown, since the ends of the CDR3 on it are uncertain; the CDR3 is the one TCRdb lists. This chain connects TRBV5-8 to TRBJ2-7; TRBD1, as called in the table, went unchecked against the DNA. The CDR3 comprises 12 residues, both ends counted. Germline CDR1 and CDR2: SGHTS and YDEGEE. The CDR3 spells CASSSGTTRPAC.

The CDR3 bases are TGTGCCAGCAGCGCAGACAGGGGAGGTCGGGACGAGCAGTACTTC. Translated: CASSADRGGRDEQYF. V is TRBV9 and J is TRBJ2-7; 8 bases line up with TRBD1. Germline loops: CDR1 SGDLS, CDR2 YYNGEE. This CDR3 has 15 amino acids. J lost 5 bases, V lost 3 bases, and 10 bases had no gene match. Full variable domain (remainder filled in from reference TRBV9 and TRBJ2-7): DSGVTQTPKHLITATGQRVTLRCSPRSGDLSVYWYQQSLDQGLQFLIQYYNGEERAKGNILERFSAQQFPDLHSELNLSSLELGDSALYFCASSADRGGRDEQYFGPGTRLTVT.

The chain joins TRBV6-5 to TRBJ1-2; D perhaps matches TRBD1 (6 bases). The germline V and J ends were trimmed by 11 bases and 7 bases, with 17 bases remaining between them. CDR1 MNHEY and CDR2 SVGAGI come from the germline V gene. The CDR3 sequence is 12 residues long. The CDR3, as DNA: TGTGCCGCCTTCGAGGGGGGAGGTGGCTACACCTTC. Protein sequence: CAAFEGGGGYTF.

On this clonotype: The junction differs from germline at one of its ends, possibly a read error. The chain recombines TRBV15 with TRBJ2-7; 9 bases align to TRBD1. The CDR3 spans 15 residues. Germline-derived CDR1 and CDR2 are LNHNV and YYDKDF (reference sequence). CDR3 in amino acids: CATSREGTGKYEPYF. CDR3 bases: TGTGCCACCAGCAGAGAGGGGACAGGGAAATACGAGCCGTACTTC.

This chain uses TRBV20-1 with TRBJ2-3, with 12 bases fitting TRBD2. Trimming took 6 bases from V and 4 from J; bases not matched to a gene: 5. This CDR3 spans 14 amino acids. Germline V gene sequence: CDR1 DFQATT, CDR2 SNEGSKA (reference sequence). CDR3 DNA: TGCAGTGCACCGACTAGCGGGAGCGCAGATACGCAGTATTTT. Its translation: CSAPTSGSADTQYF.

This clonotype has more than one count but fewer than ten. The J gene is TRBJ1-2, the V gene TRBV14, with a tentative D call TRBD1 (5 bases). CDR1 is SGHDN, CDR2 FVKESK, per germline. CDR3 size: 12 residues. Trimming removed 4 bases from V and 8 bases from J, with 11 bases in between. The CDR3 is CASSPGQRGYTF. CDR3 coding DNA: TGTGCCAGCAGCCCCGGACAAAGAGGCTACACCTTC.

The DNA for the CDR3 is TGTGCCAGCAGCCAGGGCGGGGATACGCAGTATTTT. Protein sequence: CASSQGGDTQYF. This chain connects TRBV7-6 to TRBJ2-3; D tentatively fits TRBD1 or TRBD2 (5 bases each). The CDR3 covers 12 residues. Looked up from germline, CDR1 is SGHVS and CDR2 is FNYEAQ. Trimming removed 5 bases at V and 6 bases at J, with 9 bases between.

About this clonotype: A read error may produce the germline difference seen at one junction end. J is TRBJ2-7 and V is TRBV4-1; TRBD1 aligns across 9 bases. The germline CDR1 and CDR2 sequences are MGHRA and YSYEKL. This CDR3 region has 15 residues. The CDR3 DNA reads as TGTGCCAGCACCGAGTGGGACAGGGACTCCTACGAGCAGTACTTC. Its translation: CASTEWDRDSYEQYF.